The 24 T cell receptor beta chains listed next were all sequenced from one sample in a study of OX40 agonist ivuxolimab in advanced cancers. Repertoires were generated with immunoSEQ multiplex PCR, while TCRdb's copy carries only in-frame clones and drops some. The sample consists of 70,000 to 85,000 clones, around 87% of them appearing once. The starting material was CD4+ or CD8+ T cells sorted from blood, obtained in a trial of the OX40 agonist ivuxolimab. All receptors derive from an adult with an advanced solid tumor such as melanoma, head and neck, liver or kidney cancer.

CDR3 amino acids: CASSADRLQFF. In nucleotides, the CDR3 is TGTGCCAGCAGTGCGGACAGGCTGCAGTTCTTC. The rearrangement joins TRBV6-6 to TRBJ2-1, with 7 positions matching TRBD1. Germline CDR1 reads MNHNY; CDR2 reads SVGAGI (reference sequence). With 5 bases clipped from V and 12 bases from J, the junction kept 4 bases outside the gene matches. CDR3 length equals 11 residues.

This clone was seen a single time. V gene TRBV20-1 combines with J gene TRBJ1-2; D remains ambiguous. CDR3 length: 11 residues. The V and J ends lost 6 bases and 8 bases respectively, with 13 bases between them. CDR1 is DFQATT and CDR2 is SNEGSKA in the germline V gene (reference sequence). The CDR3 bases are TGCAGTGCCTACGACTGGGGAGGCTACACCTTC. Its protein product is CSAYDWGGYTF.

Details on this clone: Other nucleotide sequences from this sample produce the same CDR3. The CDR3 loop reads CASSIQGNTGELFF. DNA of the CDR3: TGTGCCAGTAGTATCCAGGGGAACACCGGGGAGCTGTTTTTT. The V call is TRBV19, the J call TRBJ2-2, with D perhaps TRBD1 (5 bases). Germline loops: CDR1 LNHDA, CDR2 SQIVND (reference sequence). The CDR3 totals 14 residues. V lost 3 bases to trimming and J lost 1 base, with 6 bases between them.

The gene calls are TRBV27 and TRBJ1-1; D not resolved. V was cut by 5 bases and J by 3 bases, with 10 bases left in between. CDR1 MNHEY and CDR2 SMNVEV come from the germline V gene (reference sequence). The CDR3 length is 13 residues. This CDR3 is CASSRIGDTEAFF. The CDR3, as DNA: TGTGCCAGCAGTCGGATTGGAGACACTGAAGCTTTCTTT.

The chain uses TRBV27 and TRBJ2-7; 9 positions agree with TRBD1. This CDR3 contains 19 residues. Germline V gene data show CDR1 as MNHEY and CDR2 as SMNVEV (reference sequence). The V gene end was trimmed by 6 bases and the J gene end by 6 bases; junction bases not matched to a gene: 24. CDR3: CASSDTFRPGTGYSGEQYF. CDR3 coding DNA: TGTGCCAGCAGCGACACCTTCCGACCCGGGACAGGGTATAGCGGCGAGCAGTACTTC.

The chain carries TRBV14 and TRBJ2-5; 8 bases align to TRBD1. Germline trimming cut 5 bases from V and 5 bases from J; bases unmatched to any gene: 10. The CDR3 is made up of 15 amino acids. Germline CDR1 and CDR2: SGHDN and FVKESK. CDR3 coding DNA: TGTGCCAGCAGCTCGGACAGGGTAGGTAGGGAGACCCAGTACTTC. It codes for CASSSDRVGRETQYF.

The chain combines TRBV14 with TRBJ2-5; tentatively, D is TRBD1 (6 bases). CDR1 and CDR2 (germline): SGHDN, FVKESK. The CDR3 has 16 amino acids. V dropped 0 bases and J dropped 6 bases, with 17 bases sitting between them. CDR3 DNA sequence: TGTGCCAGCAGCCAAGATTCCCTTACAGGGCGGAAGACCCAGTACTTC. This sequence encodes CASSQDSLTGRKTQYF.

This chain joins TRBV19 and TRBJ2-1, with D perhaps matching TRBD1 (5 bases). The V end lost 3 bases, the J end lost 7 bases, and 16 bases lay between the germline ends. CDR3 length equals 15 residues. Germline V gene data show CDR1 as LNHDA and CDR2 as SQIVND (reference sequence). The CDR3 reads CASSIQGRVRNEQFF. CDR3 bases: TGTGCCAGTAGTATTCAGGGCAGGGTAAGGAATGAGCAGTTCTTC.

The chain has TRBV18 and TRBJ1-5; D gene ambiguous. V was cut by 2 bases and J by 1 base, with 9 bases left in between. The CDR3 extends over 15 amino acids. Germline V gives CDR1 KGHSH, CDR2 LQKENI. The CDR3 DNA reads TGTGCCAGCTCACCAACATCGGCCAGCAATCAGCCCCAGCATTTT. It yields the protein CASSPTSASNQPQHF.

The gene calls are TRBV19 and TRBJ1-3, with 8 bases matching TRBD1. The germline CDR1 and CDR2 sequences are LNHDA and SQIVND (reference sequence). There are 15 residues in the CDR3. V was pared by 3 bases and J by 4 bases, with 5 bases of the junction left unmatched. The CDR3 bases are TGTGCCAGTAGTATCCAGGGGGCCTCGGGAAACACCATATATTTT. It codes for CASSIQGASGNTIYF.

The CDR3 region is CASSLDRGRDNEQFF. DNA for the CDR3: TGTGCCAGCAGCTTAGATCGTGGTAGAGACAATGAGCAGTTCTTC. The chain is built from TRBV11-2 and TRBJ2-1; D is undetermined. CDR3 length equals 15 residues. With 0 bases removed from V and 5 bases from J, the gap between germline ends came to 11 bases. Germline CDR1 is SGHAT and CDR2 is FQNNGV.

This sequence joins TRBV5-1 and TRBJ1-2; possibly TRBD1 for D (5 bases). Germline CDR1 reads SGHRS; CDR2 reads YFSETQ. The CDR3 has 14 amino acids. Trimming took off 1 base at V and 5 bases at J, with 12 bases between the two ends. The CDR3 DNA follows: TGCGCCAGCAGCTTGCAGGGCAATTGGTATGGCTACACCTTC. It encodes CASSLQGNWYGYTF.

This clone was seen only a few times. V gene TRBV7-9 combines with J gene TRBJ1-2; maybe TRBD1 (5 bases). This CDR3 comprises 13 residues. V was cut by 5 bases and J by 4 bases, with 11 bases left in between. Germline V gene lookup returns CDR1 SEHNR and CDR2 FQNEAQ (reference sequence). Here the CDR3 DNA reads TGTGCCAGCAGCCATGGGACGGCCTATGGCTACACCTTC. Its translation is CASSHGTAYGYTF. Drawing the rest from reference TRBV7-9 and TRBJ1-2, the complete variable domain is DTGVSQNPRHKITKRGQNVTFRCDPISEHNRLYWYRQTLGQGPEFLTYFQNEAQLEKSRLLSDRFSAERPKGSFSTLEIQRTEQGDSAMYLCASSHGTAYGYTFGSGTRLTVV.

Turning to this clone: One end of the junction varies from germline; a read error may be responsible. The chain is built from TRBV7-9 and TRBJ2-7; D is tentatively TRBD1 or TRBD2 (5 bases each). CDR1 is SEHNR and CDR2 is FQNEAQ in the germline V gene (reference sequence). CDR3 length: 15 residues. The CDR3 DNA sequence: TGTGCCAGCAGCTCCCAGTTGGGACGAGAAGTTGTTTGGTTCTTC. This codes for CASSSQLGREVVWFF.

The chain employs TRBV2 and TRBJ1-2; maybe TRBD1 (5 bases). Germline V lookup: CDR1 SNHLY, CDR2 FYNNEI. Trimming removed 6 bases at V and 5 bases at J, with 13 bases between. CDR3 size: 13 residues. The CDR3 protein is CASSSGTEYGYTF. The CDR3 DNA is TGTGCCAGCAGCTCCGGGACGGAGTATGGCTACACCTTC.

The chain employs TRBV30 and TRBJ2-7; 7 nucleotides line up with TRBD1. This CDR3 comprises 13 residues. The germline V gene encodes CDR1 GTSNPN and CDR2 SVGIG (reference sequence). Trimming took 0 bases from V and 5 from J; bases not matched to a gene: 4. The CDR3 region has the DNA TGTGCCTGGAGTGTAGACAGGGTCAACGAGCAGTACTTC. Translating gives CAWSVDRVNEQYF.

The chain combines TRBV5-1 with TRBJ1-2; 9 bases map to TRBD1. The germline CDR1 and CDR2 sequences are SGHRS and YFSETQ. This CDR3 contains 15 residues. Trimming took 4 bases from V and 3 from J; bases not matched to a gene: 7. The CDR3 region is CASSVGTGSYYGYTF. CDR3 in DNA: TGCGCCAGCAGCGTGGGGACAGGGTCTTACTATGGCTACACCTTC. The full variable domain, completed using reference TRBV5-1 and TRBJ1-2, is KAGVTQTPRYLIKTRGQQVTLSCSPISGHRSVSWYQQTPGQGLQFLFEYFSETQRNKGNFPGRFSGRQFSNSRSEMNVSTLELGDSALYLCASSVGTGSYYGYTFGSGTRLTVV.

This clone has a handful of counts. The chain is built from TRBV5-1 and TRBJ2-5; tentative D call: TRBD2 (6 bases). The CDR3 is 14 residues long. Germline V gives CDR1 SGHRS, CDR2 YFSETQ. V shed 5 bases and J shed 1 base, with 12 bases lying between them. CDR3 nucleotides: TGCGCCAGCAGGTCCGGAGCGGGCCAAGAGACCCAGTACTTC. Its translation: CASRSGAGQETQYF.

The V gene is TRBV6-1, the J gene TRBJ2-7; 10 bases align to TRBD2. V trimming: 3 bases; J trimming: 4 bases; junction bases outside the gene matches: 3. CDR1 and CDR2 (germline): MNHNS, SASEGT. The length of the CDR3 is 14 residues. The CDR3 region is CASSDPSGRYEQYF. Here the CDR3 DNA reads TGTGCCAGCAGTGACCCTAGCGGGAGATACGAGCAGTACTTC.

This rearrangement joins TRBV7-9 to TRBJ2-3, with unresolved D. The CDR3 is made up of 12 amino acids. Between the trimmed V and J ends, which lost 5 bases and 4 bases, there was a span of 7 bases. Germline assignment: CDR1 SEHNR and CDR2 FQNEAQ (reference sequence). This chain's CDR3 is CASSPLSDTQYF. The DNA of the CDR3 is TGTGCCAGCAGCCCTTTATCAGATACGCAGTATTTT.

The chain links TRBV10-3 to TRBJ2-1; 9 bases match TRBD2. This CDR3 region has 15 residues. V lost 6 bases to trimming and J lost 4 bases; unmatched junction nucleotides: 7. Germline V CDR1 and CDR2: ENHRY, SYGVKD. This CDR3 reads CAIRESGGTYNEQFF. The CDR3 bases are TGTGCCATCAGGGAAAGCGGGGGGACATACAATGAGCAGTTCTTC.

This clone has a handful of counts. This CDR3 reads CASSQGQGPYNEQFF. In nucleotides, the CDR3 is TGTGCCAGCAGCCAAGGACAGGGACCCTACAATGAGCAGTTCTTC. This chain joins TRBV14 and TRBJ2-1, with 7 positions matching TRBD1. The V and J ends lost 1 base and 2 bases, in that order; junction bases with no gene match: 2. The CDR3 runs 15 residues. Germline V gene sequence: CDR1 SGHDN, CDR2 FVKESK.

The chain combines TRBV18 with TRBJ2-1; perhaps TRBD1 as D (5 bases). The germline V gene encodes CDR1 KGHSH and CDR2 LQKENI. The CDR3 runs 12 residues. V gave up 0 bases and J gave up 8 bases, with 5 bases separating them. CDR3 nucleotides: TGTGCCAGCTCACCACCGACAGATGAGCAGTTCTTC. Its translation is CASSPPTDEQFF.

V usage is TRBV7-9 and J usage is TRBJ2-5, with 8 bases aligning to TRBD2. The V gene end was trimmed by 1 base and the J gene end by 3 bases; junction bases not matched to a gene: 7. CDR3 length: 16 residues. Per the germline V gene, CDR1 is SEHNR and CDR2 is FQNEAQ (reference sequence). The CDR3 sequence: CASSLGERGFKETQYF. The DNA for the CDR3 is TGTGCCAGCAGCTTAGGGGAGCGGGGGTTTAAAGAGACCCAGTACTTC.